One and the same sample provided the 7 T cell receptor beta chains below, sequenced in a study of Ad26.COV2.S vaccination and SARS-CoV-2 variants. Sequenced by immunoSEQ multiplex PCR; TCRdb stores in-frame clones only, minus some. The table records 410,000 or so clones, about 90% of them present only once. The treatment denotes: roughly 20 received Ad26.COV2.S at low or high dose, single or two shots; about five received placebo; per-sample allocation not given. The study sampled participants on day 63 after the first vaccine or placebo injection. The specimen was peripheral blood, collected in a trial of Ad26.COV2.S vaccine versus placebo. These receptors were collected from a person aged 18-65 years who received the Ad26.COV2.S COVID-19 vaccine or a placebo.

On this clone itself: Other DNA sequences in the sample encode the same CDR3. V is TRBV7-8 and J is TRBJ1-6; TRBD1 agrees at 9 bases. The CDR3 spans 15 residues. The germline CDR1 and CDR2 sequences are SGHVS and FQNEAQ. With 5 bases clipped from V and 13 bases from J, the junction kept 12 bases outside the gene matches. The CDR3 loop is CASSTSGQGSSPLHF. CDR3 nucleotide sequence: TGTGCCAGCAGCACCTCGGGACAGGGAAGCTCGCCCCTCCACTTT.

This clone was seen a few times. CDR3 nucleotide sequence: TGTGCCAGCAGCCCGGAGACAGCGAACCCCCTTTTCTCACCCCTCCACTTT. Protein sequence: CASSPETANPLFSPLHF. The chain couples TRBV7-9 to TRBJ1-6; D possibly corresponds to TRBD1 (5 bases). The V gene's germline CDR1 is SEHNR and CDR2 FQNEAQ (reference sequence). Trimming pared 5 bases from V and 10 bases from J, leaving 24 bases between. CDR3 size: 17 residues.

This clone came up once. V usage is TRBV19 and J usage is TRBJ2-1; D unclear. This CDR3 has 14 amino acids. Trimming cost V 3 bases and J 4 bases, with 10 bases left between them. The germline gives CDR1 LNHDA, CDR2 SQIVND (reference sequence). In DNA form, the CDR3 reads TGTGCCAGTAGTATCAGGATGGGGTACAATGAGCAGTTCTTC. It specifies CASSIRMGYNEQFF.

The rearrangement links TRBV3-1 (or the pseudogene TRBV3-2) to TRBJ1-4; 7 nucleotides align to TRBD1. Trimming removed 4 bases from V and 7 bases from J; junction bases left unmatched: 9. Germline V CDR1 and CDR2: LGHDT, YNNKEL (reference sequence). The CDR3 is 15 residues long. The CDR3 nucleotides read TGTGCCAGCAGCCCCCGACAGGGACGGGGTGAAAAACTGTTTTTT. This gives the protein CASSPRQGRGEKLFF.

As to this clone: Different DNA sequences within this sample yield the same CDR3. The chain recombines TRBV28 with TRBJ2-7, with no clear D. This CDR3 contains 15 residues. From germline, CDR1 is MDHEN and CDR2 SYDVKM. V was clipped by 5 bases and J by 3 bases, with 17 bases between them. The CDR3 protein is CASSPPTGARYEQYF. CDR3 DNA: TGTGCCAGCAGTCCCCCCACTGGCGCTCGCTACGAGCAGTACTTC.

The chain employs TRBV5-1 and TRBJ1-2; D remains unclear. Germline CDR1 is SGHRS and CDR2 is YFSETQ. The CDR3 runs to 14 residues. V was shortened by 0 bases and J by 0 bases, with 6 bases between the two germline ends. CDR3 nucleotide sequence: TGCGCCAGCAGCTTGGAGTGGGCTAACTATGGCTACACCTTC. This gives the protein CASSLEWANYGYTF.

The chain recombines TRBV7-6 with TRBJ1-1; possibly TRBD1 for D (5 bases). Deletions cut 4 bases from V and 0 bases from J, with 21 bases between. Germline V lookup: CDR1 SGHVS, CDR2 FNYEAQ. CDR3 length equals 18 residues. CDR3 bases: TGTGCCAGCAGCTCATTGGGCCTACAGGAAATAATGAACACTGAAGCTTTCTTT. This codes for CASSSLGLQEIMNTEAFF.